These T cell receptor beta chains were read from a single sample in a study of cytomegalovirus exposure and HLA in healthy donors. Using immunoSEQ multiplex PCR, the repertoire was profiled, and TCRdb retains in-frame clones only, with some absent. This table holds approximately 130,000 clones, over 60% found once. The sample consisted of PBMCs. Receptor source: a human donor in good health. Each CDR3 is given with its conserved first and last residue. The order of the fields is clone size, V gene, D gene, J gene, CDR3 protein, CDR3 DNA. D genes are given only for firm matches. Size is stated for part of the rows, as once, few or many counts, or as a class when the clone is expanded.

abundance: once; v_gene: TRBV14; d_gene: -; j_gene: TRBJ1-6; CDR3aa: CASSPDTYYNSPLHF; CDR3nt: TGTGCCAGCAGCCCGGACACCTACTATAATTCACCCCTCCACTTT
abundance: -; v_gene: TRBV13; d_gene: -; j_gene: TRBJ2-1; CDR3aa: CASSPEGRTFNEQFF; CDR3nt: TGTGCCAGCAGCCCAGAGGGCAGGACTTTCAATGAGCAGTTCTTC
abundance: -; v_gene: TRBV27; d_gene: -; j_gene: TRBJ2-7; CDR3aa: CASREAAASSYEQYF; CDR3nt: TGTGCCAGCAGGGAAGCGGCCGCTAGCTCCTACGAGCAGTACTTC
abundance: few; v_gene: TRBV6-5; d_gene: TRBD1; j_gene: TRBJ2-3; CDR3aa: CASSNRGTHTDTQYF; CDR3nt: TGTGCCAGCAGTAACAGGGGAACCCACACAGATACGCAGTATTTT
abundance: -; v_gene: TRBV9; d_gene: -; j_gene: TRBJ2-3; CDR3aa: CASSVGASTDTQYF; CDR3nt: TGTGCCAGCAGCGTAGGAGCGAGCACAGATACGCAGTATTTT
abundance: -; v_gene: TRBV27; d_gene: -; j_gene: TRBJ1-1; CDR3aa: CASSPSFWPGNTEAFF; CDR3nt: TGTGCCAGCAGTCCCTCCTTTTGGCCGGGGAACACTGAAGCTTTCTTT
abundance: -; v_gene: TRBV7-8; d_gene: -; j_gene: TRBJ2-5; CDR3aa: CASSLALAVQETQYF; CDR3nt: TGTGCCAGCAGCTTAGCGCTGGCAGTCCAAGAGACCCAGTACTTC
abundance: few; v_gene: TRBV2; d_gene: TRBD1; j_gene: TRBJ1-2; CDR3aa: CASSDPGQGDRGYTF; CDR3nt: TGTGCCAGCAGCGACCCGGGACAGGGGGATCGTGGCTACACCTTC
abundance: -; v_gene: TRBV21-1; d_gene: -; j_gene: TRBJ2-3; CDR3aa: CASSKVADTQYF; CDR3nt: TGTGCCAGCAGCAAGGTCGCGGATACGCAGTATTTT
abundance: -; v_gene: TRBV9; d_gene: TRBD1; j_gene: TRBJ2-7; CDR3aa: CASSVATGGVGYEQYF; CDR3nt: TGTGCCAGCAGCGTAGCTACAGGGGGCGTCGGTTACGAGCAGTACTTC
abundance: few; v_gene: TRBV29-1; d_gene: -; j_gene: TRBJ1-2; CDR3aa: CSVENPGFAGYGYTF; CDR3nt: TGCAGCGTTGAAAATCCAGGCTTCGCGGGCTATGGCTACACCTTC
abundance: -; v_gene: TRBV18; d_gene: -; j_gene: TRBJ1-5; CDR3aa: CASSSRESQPQHF; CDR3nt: TGTGCCAGCTCATCCCGCGAGAGTCAGCCCCAGCATTTT